This is a list of T cell receptor beta chains from one sample in a study of blood T cell repertoires in COVID-19. TCRdb's table, derived via immunoSEQ multiplex PCR, lists solely in-frame clones and lacks some. Among roughly 330,000 clones listed, around 89% were seen once. The specimen sequenced was peripheral blood. Receptors were obtained from a woman in her forties or fifties with active or convalescent COVID-19. Each CDR3 is given with its conserved first and last residue. The D gene is left open where the match is weak. Some rows have no size entry. The others give once, few or many, or a class for an expanded clone.

>-|TRBV4-3|TRBJ2-7|TRBD1
TGCGCCAGCAGCCAATACCTGGGACAGGGTTACGAGCAGTACTTC
CASSQYLGQGYEQYF
>-|TRBV27|TRBJ2-7|-
TGTGCCAGCAGTTTACAGGGGATCTCCTACGAGCAGTACTTC
CASSLQGISYEQYF
>few|TRBV7-2|TRBJ1-6|TRBD1
TGTGCCAGCAGCTTATTCTCAGGGACAGGGGTTATAGGCAATTCACCCCTCCACTTT
CASSLFSGTGVIGNSPLHF
>-|TRBV7-2|TRBJ2-3|TRBD2
TGTGCCAGCAGTACCGGGACTAGAGTTAGCACAGATACGCAGTATTTT
CASSTGTRVSTDTQYF
>once|TRBV5-4|TRBJ1-4|-
TGTGCCAGCAGCCCTAGAGGCGTACGGGAAAAACTGTTTTTT
CASSPRGVREKLFF
>-|TRBV15|TRBJ2-1|-
TGTGCCACCAGCACCCTGGGCCAGGGTAGCGGCAATGAGCAGTTCTTC
CATSTLGQGSGNEQFF
>once|TRBV6-6|TRBJ2-3|-
TGTGCCAGCAGCATACTCGATACGCAGTATTTT
CASSILDTQYF
>-|TRBV4-1|TRBJ2-7|TRBD2
TGCGCCAGCAGCCACGTAGCGGGAGGGCCGGGCGAGCAGTACTTC
CASSHVAGGPGEQYF
>-|TRBV24-1|TRBJ2-1|TRBD2
TGTGCCACCAGTGGGGGCCAAGGACTAGCGGGTTCCAATGAGCAGTTCTTC
CATSGGQGLAGSNEQFF
>-|TRBV29-1|TRBJ1-1|TRBD1
TGCAGCGTGCAGAGGGACAGTGCGAACACTGAAGCTTTCTTT
CSVQRDSANTEAFF